The 29 T cell receptor beta chains below come from one sample, sequenced in a study of shared clonotypes between healthy human individuals. Profiling relied on immunoSEQ multiplex PCR, and the TCRdb table lists in-frame clones only, not all of them. Of hundreds of thousands of clones in the sample, around 96% were seen once. Selected positively for CCR7 and CD45RO-negative, naive CD8 cells excluded terminally differentiated effector memory CD45RA+ cells. The sample was naive CD8+ T cells sorted from blood. These receptors all stem from a woman aged 30 to 39 in good health.

V and J are TRBV28 and TRBJ2-1, with TRBD1 matching over 9 bases. The CDR3 loop spans 14 amino acids. The trim removed 7 bases at V and 7 bases at J, leaving 8 bases unmatched. Germline CDR1 and CDR2: MDHEN and SYDVKM. CDR3 in amino acids: CASTLGTGMNEQFF. CDR3 bases: TGTGCCAGCACTCTCGGGACAGGGATGAATGAGCAGTTCTTC.

The chain couples TRBV6-5 to TRBJ2-6, with D hard to call. Trimming left V 6 bases short and J 11 bases short, with 14 bases between. Germline V gene sequence: CDR1 MNHEY, CDR2 SVGAGI. The CDR3 totals 13 residues. CDR3 bases: TGTGCCAGCAGCAAAATCCCCCGGGACGTCCTGACTTTC. This gives the protein CASSKIPRDVLTF.

CDR3 loop: CASSLVVSGTEAFF. The CDR3 DNA reads as TGTGCCAGCAGCTTAGTCGTATCGGGCACTGAAGCTTTCTTT. V usage is TRBV7-9 and J usage is TRBJ1-1; no clear D gene. Germline CDR1 SEHNR, CDR2 FQNEAQ (reference sequence). The V gene lost 1 base and the J gene lost 4 bases, with 10 bases spanning the gap. The length of the CDR3 is 14 residues.

V gene TRBV6-1 combines with J gene TRBJ2-7; D not certain. This CDR3 region has 12 residues. Per the germline V gene, CDR1 is MNHNS and CDR2 is SASEGT. Trimming removed 5 bases from V and 3 bases from J, with 8 bases in between. CDR3 sequence: CASSSIFYEQYF. DNA for the CDR3: TGTGCCAGCAGTAGCATTTTCTACGAGCAGTACTTC.

The chain is built from TRBV30 and TRBJ2-1, with 9 bases that match TRBD1. This CDR3 contains 17 residues. V trimming: 0 bases; J trimming: 5 bases; junction bases outside the gene matches: 11. Germline loops: CDR1 GTSNPN, CDR2 SVGIG (reference sequence). CDR3 coding DNA: TGTGCCTGGAGTGTCCACAACCTCGGGACAGGGCACAATGAGCAGTTCTTC. Translated: CAWSVHNLGTGHNEQFF.

This sequence joins TRBV6-5 and TRBJ2-7, with D tentatively TRBD1 (5 bases). Trimming took 0 bases from V and 1 from J, leaving 10 bases between them. Germline CDR1 and CDR2: MNHEY and SVGAGI. The CDR3 extends over 15 amino acids. This CDR3 reads CASSYSTEPSYEQYF. The CDR3 DNA follows: TGTGCCAGCAGTTACTCGACAGAACCTTCCTACGAGCAGTACTTC.

The J gene is TRBJ2-1, the V gene TRBV25-1; TRBD2 aligns across 13 bases. CDR3 length: 13 amino acids. The J segment lost 10 bases and the V segment lost 4 bases, leaving 1 base of the junction unmatched. The germline CDR1 and CDR2 sequences are MGHDK and SYGVNS. This CDR3 is CASSGLAGGEQFF. The CDR3 DNA reads TGTGCCAGCAGTGGACTAGCGGGAGGAGAGCAGTTCTTC.

This clone was observed a single time. The gene calls are TRBV19 and TRBJ2-3; 8 positions agree with TRBD2. This CDR3 is built from 15 residues. Per germline, CDR1 LNHDA and CDR2 SQIVND (reference sequence). Trimming removed 0 bases from V and 9 bases from J; junction bases left unmatched: 8. CDR3 residues: CASSIEGLVSTTQYF. DNA for the CDR3: TGTGCCAGTAGTATAGAGGGACTAGTCTCAACCACGCAGTATTTT.

About this clone itself: Other nucleotide sequences in the sample specify the same CDR3. The V call is TRBV27, the J call TRBJ1-1; D perhaps matches TRBD1 (6 bases). The CDR3 totals 14 residues. Germline V CDR1 and CDR2: MNHEY, SMNVEV (reference sequence). V was pared by 3 bases and J by 2 bases, with 10 bases between. The CDR3 DNA follows: TGTGCCAGCAGTTTTGGGGGGCCCAACACTGAAGCTTTCTTT. Translated, it gives CASSFGGPNTEAFF.

V is TRBV5-4 and J is TRBJ2-2, with 7 bases identical to TRBD2. J was trimmed by 4 bases and V by 5 bases; bases with no gene match: 23. CDR1 and CDR2 (germline): SGHNT, YYREEE (reference sequence). The CDR3 length is 20 residues. The CDR3 protein is CASRPDRYLAGVIGTGELFF. The CDR3 coding sequence is TGTGCCAGCAGACCTGATCGGTATTTGGCGGGAGTAATTGGCACCGGGGAGCTGTTTTTT.

This clone was observed a single time. The J gene is TRBJ2-7, the V gene TRBV27, with D unclear. CDR1 and CDR2 from the germline V gene are MNHEY and SMNVEV (reference sequence). Deletions cut 5 bases from V and 4 bases from J, with 15 bases between. CDR3 size: 14 residues. CDR3 amino acids: CASSIPGSPYEQYF. The DNA of the CDR3 is TGTGCCAGCAGTATTCCGGGTTCCCCTTACGAGCAGTACTTC.

V usage is TRBV7-8 and J usage is TRBJ1-2; D remains unclear. CDR3 size: 13 residues. Trimming stripped 4 bases from V and 6 bases from J, with 12 bases between. From germline, CDR1 is SGHVS and CDR2 FQNEAQ. CDR3: CASSYENTNGYTF. CDR3 bases: TGTGCCAGCAGCTACGAAAACACGAATGGCTACACCTTC.

The V call is TRBV25-1, the J call TRBJ2-1; possible D gene TRBD2, 6 bases. The CDR3 extends over 17 amino acids. The germline gives CDR1 MGHDK, CDR2 SYGVNS. The V end lost 0 bases, the J end lost 0 bases, and 12 bases lay between the germline ends. This CDR3 reads CASSEYRTGSSYNEQFF. In DNA form, the CDR3 reads TGTGCCAGCAGTGAATATAGGACCGGGAGCTCCTACAATGAGCAGTTCTTC.

Only a few counts were recorded for this clone. The sample has other DNA sequences that encode this CDR3 too. The CDR3 nucleotides read TGTGCCAGCAGTGATCCTAGCGGGGAGCTGTTTTTT. Translating it yields CASSDPSGELFF. The rearrangement joins TRBV2 to TRBJ2-2; unclear D gene. Trimming removed 3 bases at V and 7 bases at J, with 6 bases between. The CDR3 runs 12 residues. Germline V CDR1 and CDR2: SNHLY, FYNNEI.

The chain uses TRBV30 and TRBJ2-1, with TRBD2 as a possible D gene (5 bases). Germline loops: CDR1 GTSNPN, CDR2 SVGIG (reference sequence). Trimming took off 4 bases at V and 0 bases at J, with 13 bases between the two ends. The CDR3 consists of 15 residues. In DNA form, the CDR3 reads TGTGCCTGGACCCCGGGGAGTAGCTCCTACAATGAGCAGTTCTTC. It codes for CAWTPGSSSYNEQFF. Filled out from reference TRBV30 and TRBJ2-1, the complete variable domain reads SQTIHQWPATLVQPVGSPLSLECTVEGTSNPNLYWYRQAAGRGLQLLFYSVGIGQISSEVPQNLSASRPQDRQFILSSKKLLLSDSGFYLCAWTPGSSSYNEQFFGPGTRLTVL.

The J gene is TRBJ2-1, the V gene TRBV28; possible D gene TRBD2, 6 bases. Deletions cut 10 bases from V and 8 bases from J, with 21 bases between. CDR1 is MDHEN, CDR2 SYDVKM, per germline. The CDR3 extends over 14 amino acids. In nucleotides, the CDR3 is TGTGCCACCCAGGGTAGCCCGACGGGGGATGAGCAGTTCTTC. Translating it yields CATQGSPTGDEQFF.

As for this clone: In the same sample, other DNA sequences code for this CDR3. J is TRBJ2-1 and V is TRBV27; D gene ambiguous. CDR3 length equals 12 residues. V was shortened by 0 bases and J by 8 bases, with 5 bases between the two germline ends. Germline-derived CDR1 and CDR2 are MNHEY and SMNVEV (reference sequence). CDR3 loop: CASSLSGDEQFF. CDR3 sequence (DNA): TGTGCCAGCAGTTTATCAGGCGATGAGCAGTTCTTC.

The CDR3 is CSVSAGFHEQYF. The CDR3 coding sequence is TGCAGCGTTTCGGCAGGGTTCCACGAGCAGTACTTC. The chain employs TRBV29-1 and TRBJ2-7; TRBD1 is a possible D gene (5 bases). CDR1 and CDR2 from the germline V gene are SQVTM and ANQGSEA. V was shortened by 5 bases and J by 5 bases, with 13 bases between the two germline ends. The CDR3 loop spans 12 amino acids.

The CDR3 DNA is TGTGCCAGCAGCTCATTACCGGGACTAGCGGGAGTAAGACCGTACAATGAGCAGTTCTTC. Protein sequence: CASSSLPGLAGVRPYNEQFF. The rearrangement uses TRBV11-3 and TRBJ2-1; 14 nucleotides line up with TRBD2. The CDR3 sequence is 20 residues long. Germline V gives CDR1 SGHNT, CDR2 YENEEA. Trimming at V came to 4 bases and at J to 4 bases, leaving 15 bases not matched to a gene.

The chain is built from TRBV9 and TRBJ1-3; D gene ambiguous. Trimming left V 0 bases short and J 7 bases short, with 17 bases between. Germline V gene lookup returns CDR1 SGDLS and CDR2 YYNGEE. The CDR3 is made up of 16 amino acids. The DNA for the CDR3 is TGTGCCAGCAGCGTAGACGGGAGAGCTTTTGGGAACACCATATATTTT. Translating gives CASSVDGRAFGNTIYF.

The V call is TRBV5-4, the J call TRBJ2-7; D is uncertain. Germline CDR1 is SGHNT and CDR2 is YYREEE (reference sequence). This CDR3 is built from 15 residues. Trimming removed 4 bases at V and 3 bases at J, with 17 bases between. DNA of the CDR3: TGTGCCAGCAGCCCCACTCTAGAGCGTTTCTACGAGCAGTACTTC. It specifies CASSPTLERFYEQYF.

Here the CDR3 reads CASSHRQGAGGYTF. DNA of the CDR3: TGTGCCAGCAGCCACAGACAGGGGGCTGGTGGCTACACCTTC. This chain joins TRBV7-2 and TRBJ1-2, with 10 nucleotides matching TRBD1. CDR1 and CDR2 (germline): SGHTA, FQGNSA. With V trimmed by 5 bases and J by 7 bases, 7 bases remained unmatched. This CDR3 has 14 residues.

Turning to this clone: Other DNA sequences in this specimen translate into the identical CDR3. The chain is built from TRBV19 and TRBJ2-7; no clear D. Trimming removed 8 bases at V and 0 bases at J, with 5 bases between. CDR3 size: 11 residues. Germline loops: CDR1 LNHDA, CDR2 SQIVND (reference sequence). The CDR3 nucleotides are TGTGCCAGTGGACCCTCCTACGAGCAGTACTTC. Encoded protein: CASGPSYEQYF.

The chain has TRBV5-6 and TRBJ2-1; unclear D gene. Trimming removed 0 bases at V and 7 bases at J, with 5 bases between. The germline V gene encodes CDR1 SGHDT and CDR2 YYEEEE. CDR3 length: 12 residues. CDR3 nucleotides: TGTGCCAGCAGCTTGGGGCCGAATGAGCAGTTCTTC. Translating gives CASSLGPNEQFF.

The rearrangement links TRBV2 to TRBJ1-5; D perhaps matches TRBD1 (5 bases). CDR3 length equals 14 residues. Germline CDR1 and CDR2: SNHLY and FYNNEI. V lost 8 bases to trimming and J lost 0 bases, with 11 bases between them. CDR3 sequence reads: CASLGQNSNQPQHF. CDR3 nucleotide sequence: TGTGCCAGCCTAGGACAAAATAGCAATCAGCCCCAGCATTTT.

This clone came up once. V gene TRBV7-9 combines with J gene TRBJ2-7, with 8 bases identical to TRBD1. The V gene's germline CDR1 is SEHNR and CDR2 FQNEAQ (reference sequence). The CDR3 length is 14 residues. V shed 5 bases, J shed 3 bases, and the junction held 6 bases outside the gene matches. The CDR3 nucleotides are TGTGCCAGCAGCATCACCGGGACAGGCTACGAGCAGTACTTC. Translating gives CASSITGTGYEQYF. Complete variable domain (other parts from reference TRBV7-9 and TRBJ2-7): DTGVSQNPRHKITKRGQNVTFRCDPISEHNRLYWYRQTLGQGPEFLTYFQNEAQLEKSRLLSDRFSAERPKGSFSTLEIQRTEQGDSAMYLCASSITGTGYEQYFGPGTRLTVT.

V is TRBV7-8 and J is TRBJ1-5, with D possibly being TRBD1 (6 bases). Germline lookup yields CDR1 SGHVS and CDR2 FQNEAQ. This CDR3 region has 15 residues. V was trimmed by 3 bases and J by 2 bases, leaving 11 bases between them. The DNA for the CDR3 is TGTGCCAGCAGCTTTCGGGGGGGCGGCAATCAGCCCCAGCATTTT. Its translation is CASSFRGGGNQPQHF. Full variable domain (remainder filled in from reference TRBV7-8 and TRBJ1-5): GAGVSQSPRYKVAKRGQDVALRCDPISGHVSLFWYQQALGQGPEFLTYFQNEAQLDKSGLPSDRFFAERPEGSVSTLKIQRTQQEDSAVYLCASSFRGGGNQPQHFGDGTRLSIL.

J is TRBJ2-7 and V is TRBV28, with no clear D. Per germline, CDR1 MDHEN and CDR2 SYDVKM. CDR3 length: 11 amino acids. V lost 7 bases and J lost 6, with 10 bases in between. The chain's CDR3 is CASTPDSEQYF. In DNA form, the CDR3 reads TGTGCCAGCACCCCTGATTCCGAGCAGTACTTC.

The chain is built from TRBV7-6 and TRBJ1-5; 8 nucleotides line up with TRBD1. CDR3 length equals 14 residues. Germline trimming cut 5 bases from V and 11 bases from J; bases unmatched to any gene: 11. CDR1 is SGHVS and CDR2 is FNYEAQ in the germline V gene. The CDR3 here is CASSPGQGVEAQHF. For the CDR3, the DNA is TGTGCCAGCAGCCCAGGACAGGGCGTAGAAGCCCAGCATTTT.